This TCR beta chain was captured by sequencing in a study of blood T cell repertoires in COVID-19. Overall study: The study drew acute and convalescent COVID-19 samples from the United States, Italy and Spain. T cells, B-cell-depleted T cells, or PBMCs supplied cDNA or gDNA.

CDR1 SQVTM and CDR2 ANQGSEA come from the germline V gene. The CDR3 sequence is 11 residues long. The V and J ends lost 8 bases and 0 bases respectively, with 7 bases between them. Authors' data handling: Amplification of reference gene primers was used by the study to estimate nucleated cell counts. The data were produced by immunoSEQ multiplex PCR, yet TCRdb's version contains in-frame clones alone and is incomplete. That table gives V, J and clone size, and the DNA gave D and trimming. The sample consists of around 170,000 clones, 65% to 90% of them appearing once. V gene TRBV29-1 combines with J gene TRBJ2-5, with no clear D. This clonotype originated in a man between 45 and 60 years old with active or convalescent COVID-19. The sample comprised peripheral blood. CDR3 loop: CSSGNQETQYF. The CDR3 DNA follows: TGCAGCTCCGGTAACCAAGAGACCCAGTACTTC. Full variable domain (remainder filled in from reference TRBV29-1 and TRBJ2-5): SAVISQKPSRDICQRGTSLTIQCQVDSQVTMMFWYRQQPGQSLTLIATANQGSEATYESGFVIDKFPISRPNLTFSTLTVSNMSPEDSSIYLCSSGNQETQYFGPGTRLLVL.